These 24 T cell receptor beta chains were sequenced from one sample in a study of blood T cell repertoires in COVID-19. Produced via immunoSEQ multiplex PCR; TCRdb's table is partial and in-frame only. This table has approximately 150,000 clones, more than 80% appearing once. Specimen: peripheral blood. These receptor sequences come from a young man with COVID-19, enrolled during active disease.

The chain uses TRBV4-3 and TRBJ2-1; 9 positions agree with TRBD1. The germline CDR1 and CDR2 sequences are LGHNA and YSLEER. The CDR3 covers 15 residues. J gave up 9 bases and V 0 bases, and 6 bases lay outside the gene matches. CDR3 residues: CASSQDPQGAVEQFF. The CDR3 nucleotides are TGCGCCAGCAGCCAAGATCCACAGGGGGCTGTTGAGCAGTTCTTC.

This clone was seen repeatedly, ten times or more. The chain links TRBV6-5 to TRBJ2-7; TRBD2 matches at 11 bases. Germline V gene lookup returns CDR1 MNHEY and CDR2 SVGAGI. The V segment lost 7 bases and the J segment 4 bases; nucleotides outside the gene matches: 6. The CDR3 has 14 amino acids. As DNA, the CDR3 is TGTGCCAGCATTCTGACTAGCGGGACGTACGAGCAGTACTTC. This codes for CASILTSGTYEQYF.

V is TRBV6-1 and J is TRBJ2-5; 10 bases map to TRBD2. With V trimmed by 4 bases and J by 1 base, 6 bases remained unmatched. The CDR3 is 16 residues long. The germline V gene encodes CDR1 MNHNS and CDR2 SASEGT. In nucleotides, the CDR3 is TGTGCCAGCAGTGTCCAGCGGGGGGGCTCCCAAGAGACCCAGTACTTC. This encodes CASSVQRGGSQETQYF.

The rearrangement uses TRBV15 and TRBJ1-2; D is perhaps TRBD1 (6 bases). The CDR3 runs 16 residues. With 1 base removed from V and 3 bases from J, the gap between germline ends came to 15 bases. Germline-derived CDR1 and CDR2 are LNHNV and YYDKDF (reference sequence). The CDR3 DNA is TGTGCCACCAGCAGAGGGGGGGGCCATTGGGACTATGGCTACACCTTC. Its protein is CATSRGGGHWDYGYTF.

This clone occurred once. The genes are TRBV18 and TRBJ2-7, with 14 positions matching TRBD2. Trimming removed 0 bases from V and 5 bases from J; junction bases left unmatched: 3. This CDR3 has 16 residues. The germline V gene has CDR1 KGHSH and CDR2 LQKENI. As DNA, the CDR3 is TGTGCCAGCTCACCACCGGGACTAGCGGGAGTGGACGAGCAGTACTTC. It specifies CASSPPGLAGVDEQYF.

In this sample, this clone turned up many times. The rearrangement uses TRBV7-8 and TRBJ2-1; TRBD2 aligns across 10 bases. CDR1 SGHVS and CDR2 FQNEAQ come from the germline V gene. Losses at the gene ends were 4 bases for V and 5 bases for J; bases not matched to a gene: 5. This CDR3 has 15 residues. CDR3 sequence: CASSSLAGLNNEQFF. In nucleotides, the CDR3 is TGTGCCAGCAGCTCACTAGCGGGACTTAACAATGAGCAGTTCTTC.

The chain combines TRBV28 with TRBJ2-7; 12 bases are a match to TRBD2. The V gene end was trimmed by 2 bases and the J gene end by 4 bases; junction bases not matched to a gene: 12. The germline CDR1 and CDR2 sequences are MDHEN and SYDVKM. CDR3 length: 18 amino acids. In nucleotides, the CDR3 is TGTGCCAGCAGTTTAAAAGGACTAGCGGGACATCTTGAATACGAGCAGTACTTC. It translates to CASSLKGLAGHLEYEQYF.

The rearrangement links TRBV4-3 to TRBJ1-2; D unresolved. The CDR3 is 14 residues long. Germline CDR1 is LGHNA and CDR2 is YSLEER. The ends were cut back, 1 base at V and 8 bases at J, with 14 bases in the middle. The chain's CDR3 is CASSQASDGLGYTF. CDR3 DNA sequence: TGCGCCAGCAGCCAAGCCAGCGACGGTCTAGGCTACACCTTC.

J is TRBJ2-7 and V is TRBV4-1; 9 bases are a match to TRBD1. The length of the CDR3 is 19 residues. The V segment lost 5 bases and the J segment 3 bases; nucleotides outside the gene matches: 20. Germline V gene lookup returns CDR1 MGHRA and CDR2 YSYEKL. The CDR3: CASSYTGGGRAGWDYEQYF. CDR3 in DNA: TGCGCCAGCAGCTACACAGGGGGCGGGCGAGCAGGATGGGACTACGAGCAGTACTTC.

This chain uses TRBV6-5 with TRBJ2-3, with a possible D match to TRBD1 (6 bases). V lost 6 bases, J lost 4 bases, and 17 bases lay in between. CDR3 length: 15 amino acids. From germline, CDR1 is MNHEY and CDR2 SVGAGI. The CDR3 is CASSQTQGVADTQYF. The CDR3, as DNA: TGTGCCAGCAGCCAGACACAGGGAGTGGCAGATACGCAGTATTTT.

This clone appeared a few times. This chain uses TRBV5-1 with TRBJ2-3; the match to TRBD1 covers 7 bases. Per germline, CDR1 SGHRS and CDR2 YFSETQ. The CDR3 sequence is 18 residues long. After removal of 1 base from V and 1 base from J, the junction contained 12 bases not matched to a gene. The CDR3 sequence is CASSLRGGSIMGTDTQYF. The DNA of the CDR3 is TGCGCCAGCAGCTTGAGAGGGGGCTCGATAATGGGCACAGATACGCAGTATTTT.

The chain uses TRBV7-8 and TRBJ2-5; the match to TRBD2 covers 9 bases. The germline gives CDR1 SGHVS, CDR2 FQNEAQ. V lost 3 bases, J lost 5 bases, and 7 bases stayed unmatched. The CDR3 is 15 residues long. CDR3 bases: TGTGCCAGCAGCTTGAATAGCGGGAGTGGCGAGACCCAGTACTTC. It codes for CASSLNSGSGETQYF.

J is TRBJ1-3 and V is TRBV5-1; D possibly corresponds to TRBD1 (6 bases). V lost 0 bases and J 2 bases, leaving 12 bases between the germline ends. This CDR3 comprises 16 residues. CDR1 is SGHRS and CDR2 is YFSETQ in the germline V gene. The CDR3 sequence: CASSLVGGLAGNTIYF. In nucleotides, the CDR3 is TGCGCCAGCAGCTTGGTGGGGGGGCTCGCTGGAAACACCATATATTTT.

This chain uses TRBV7-8 with TRBJ2-3; 8 bases line up with TRBD2. Germline CDR1 and CDR2: SGHVS and FQNEAQ. The CDR3 consists of 17 residues. J was trimmed by 0 bases and V by 5 bases; bases with no gene match: 10. The CDR3 nucleotides read TGTGCCAGCAGCGTCCCTCCTAGCGGGCGAAGCACAGATACGCAGTATTTT. Translated: CASSVPPSGRSTDTQYF.

V is TRBV5-1 and J is TRBJ2-7, with D possibly being TRBD1 (6 bases). The germline CDR1 and CDR2 sequences are SGHRS and YFSETQ. V shed 3 bases and J shed 2 bases, with 12 bases lying between them. This CDR3 is built from 14 residues. In DNA form, the CDR3 reads TGCGCCAGCAGCTCCAACCCAGGGGCCTACGAGCAGTACTTC. It yields the protein CASSSNPGAYEQYF. Supplemented by reference TRBV5-1 and TRBJ2-7, the full variable domain reads KAGVTQTPRYLIKTRGQQVTLSCSPISGHRSVSWYQQTPGQGLQFLFEYFSETQRNKGNFPGRFSGRQFSNSRSEMNVSTLELGDSALYLCASSSNPGAYEQYFGPGTRLTVT.

The rearrangement links TRBV30 to TRBJ2-7; 8 bases are shared with TRBD2. CDR1 is GTSNPN and CDR2 is SVGIG in the germline V gene (reference sequence). Losses at the gene ends were 4 bases for V and 9 bases for J; bases not matched to a gene: 8. This CDR3 contains 12 residues. The CDR3 sequence is CAWNIGRAGQYF. The CDR3 region has the DNA TGTGCCTGGAATATCGGGAGGGCCGGGCAGTACTTC.

A remark on this clone: The junction shows a germline mismatch at one end, possibly a read error. V and J are TRBV28 and TRBJ1-4, with 7 bases aligning to TRBD1. Germline CDR1 MDHEN, CDR2 SYDVKM. The CDR3 length is 17 residues. The CDR3 protein is CASSSRTLAGGYEKLLF. Here the CDR3 DNA reads TGTGCCAGCAGCTCCCGGACACTGGCAGGGGGGTATGAAAAACTGCTTTTT.

The rearrangement joins TRBV6-6 to TRBJ1-5; D might be TRBD1 (6 bases). Trimming stripped 5 bases from V and 6 bases from J, with 11 bases between. The CDR3 length is 13 residues. Germline CDR1 MNHNY, CDR2 SVGAGI (reference sequence). The CDR3 protein is CASSDRRGQPQHF. CDR3 nucleotide sequence: TGTGCCAGCAGTGACCGCAGGGGTCAGCCCCAGCATTTT.

The CDR3 region has the DNA TGTGCCAGCAGTCAACAATACAATGAGCAGTTCTTC. This sequence encodes CASSQQYNEQFF. The chain carries TRBV27 and TRBJ2-1; D call uncertain. Germline V lookup: CDR1 MNHEY, CDR2 SMNVEV (reference sequence). With 5 bases removed from V and 4 bases from J, the gap between germline ends came to 6 bases. The CDR3 spans 12 residues.

V gene TRBV5-4 combines with J gene TRBJ1-6, with D unclear. CDR1 is SGHNT, CDR2 YYREEE, per germline (reference sequence). The V end was cut by 0 bases, the J end by 10 bases, with 11 bases between. The CDR3 loop spans 14 amino acids. CDR3 DNA: TGTGCCAGCAGCTTGGATGGGGAGTCGTCACCCCTCCACTTT. Translation: CASSLDGESSPLHF. Full variable domain (rest looked up from reference TRBV5-4 and TRBJ1-6): ETGVTQSPTHLIKTRGQQVTLRCSSQSGHNTVSWYQQALGQGPQFIFQYYREEENGRGNFPPRFSGLQFPNYSSELNVNALELDDSALYLCASSLDGESSPLHFGNGTRLTVT.

The chain uses TRBV2 and TRBJ2-5; D is possibly TRBD2 (6 bases). The CDR3 totals 16 residues. CDR1 and CDR2 from the germline V gene are SNHLY and FYNNEI. The V gene lost 4 bases and the J gene lost 2 bases, with 17 bases spanning the gap. The CDR3 reads CASSAWAWGVQETQYF. The CDR3, as DNA: TGTGCCAGCAGTGCTTGGGCCTGGGGGGTACAAGAGACCCAGTACTTC. Complete variable domain (other parts from reference TRBV2 and TRBJ2-5): EPEVTQTPSHQVTQMGQEVILRCVPISNHLYFYWYRQILGQKVEFLVSFYNNEISEKSEIFDDQFSVERPDGSNFTLKIRSTKLEDSAMYFCASSAWAWGVQETQYFGPGTRLLVL.

The CDR3 sequence: CASSPRGQNYNEQFF. CDR3 DNA: TGTGCCAGCTCACCGAGGGGACAGAACTACAATGAGCAGTTCTTC. This rearrangement joins TRBV18 to TRBJ2-1, with 7 bases identical to TRBD1. With 3 bases clipped from V and 3 bases from J, the junction kept 5 bases outside the gene matches. From germline, CDR1 is KGHSH and CDR2 LQKENI. This CDR3 region has 15 residues.

This chain joins TRBV6-2 or TRBV6-3 and TRBJ2-3; TRBD2 agrees at 13 bases. The germline V gene encodes CDR1 MNHEY and CDR2 SVGEGT. Germline trimming cut 0 bases from V and 7 bases from J; bases unmatched to any gene: 7. The length of the CDR3 is 17 residues. The CDR3 spells CASSYSIGTSGIYTQYF. CDR3 DNA: TGTGCCAGCAGTTACTCCATCGGGACTAGCGGGATTTATACGCAGTATTTT.

The chain carries TRBV19 and TRBJ1-1; 9 bases fit TRBD1. V lost 8 bases to trimming and J lost 5 bases; unmatched junction nucleotides: 3. Germline loops: CDR1 LNHDA, CDR2 SQIVND (reference sequence). The CDR3 consists of 12 residues. CDR3 sequence reads: CASGTGWTEAFF. The CDR3 region has the DNA TGTGCCAGTGGGACAGGGTGGACTGAAGCTTTCTTT.